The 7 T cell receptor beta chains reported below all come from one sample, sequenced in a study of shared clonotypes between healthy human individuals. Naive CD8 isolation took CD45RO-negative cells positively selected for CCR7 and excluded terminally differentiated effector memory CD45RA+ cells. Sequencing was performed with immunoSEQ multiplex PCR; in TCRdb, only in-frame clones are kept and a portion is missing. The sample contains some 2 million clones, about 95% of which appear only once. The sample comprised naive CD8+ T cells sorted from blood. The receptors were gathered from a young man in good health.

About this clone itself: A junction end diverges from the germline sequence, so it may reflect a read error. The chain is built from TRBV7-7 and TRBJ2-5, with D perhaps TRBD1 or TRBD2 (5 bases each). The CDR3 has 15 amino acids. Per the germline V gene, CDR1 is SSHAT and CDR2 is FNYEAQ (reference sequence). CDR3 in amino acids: CASSHLEAGRETQYF. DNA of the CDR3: TGTGCTAGCAGCCACCTCGAGGCAGGGAGAGAGACCCAGTACTTC. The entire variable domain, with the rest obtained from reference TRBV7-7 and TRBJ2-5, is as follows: GAGVSQSPRYKVTKRGQDVTLRCDPISSHATLYWYQQALGQGPEFLTYFNYEAQPDKSGLPSDRFSAERPEGSISTLTIQRTEQRDSAMYRCASSHLEAGRETQYFGPGTRLLVL.

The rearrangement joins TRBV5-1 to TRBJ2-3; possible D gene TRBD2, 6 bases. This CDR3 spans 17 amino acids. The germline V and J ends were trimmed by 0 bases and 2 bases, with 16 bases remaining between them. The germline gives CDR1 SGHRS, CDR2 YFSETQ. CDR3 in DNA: TGCGCCAGCAGCTTGGCGGGGGTCGACTTTGTCACAGATACGCAGTATTTT. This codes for CASSLAGVDFVTDTQYF.

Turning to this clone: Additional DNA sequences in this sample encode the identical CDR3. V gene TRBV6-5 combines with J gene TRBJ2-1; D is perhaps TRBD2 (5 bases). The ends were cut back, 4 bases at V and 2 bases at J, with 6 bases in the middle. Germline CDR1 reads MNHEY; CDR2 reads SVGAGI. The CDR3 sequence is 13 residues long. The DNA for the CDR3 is TGTGCCAGCAGTTCGGGAACCTACAATGAGCAGTTCTTC. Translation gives CASSSGTYNEQFF.

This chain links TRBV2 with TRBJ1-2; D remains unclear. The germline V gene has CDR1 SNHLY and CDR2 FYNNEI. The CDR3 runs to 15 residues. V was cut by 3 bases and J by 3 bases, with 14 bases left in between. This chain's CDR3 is CASSDIDGPYYGYTF. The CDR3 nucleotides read TGTGCCAGCAGTGATATTGACGGACCATACTATGGCTACACCTTC.

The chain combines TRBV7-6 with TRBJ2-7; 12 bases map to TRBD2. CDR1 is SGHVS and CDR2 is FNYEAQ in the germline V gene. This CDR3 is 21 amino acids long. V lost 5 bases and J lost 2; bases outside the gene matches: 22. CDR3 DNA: TGTGCCAGCAGCAACCGTCCCACGACAGACGGACTAGCGGGGCCCACCTACGAGCAGTACTTC. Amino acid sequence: CASSNRPTTDGLAGPTYEQYF.

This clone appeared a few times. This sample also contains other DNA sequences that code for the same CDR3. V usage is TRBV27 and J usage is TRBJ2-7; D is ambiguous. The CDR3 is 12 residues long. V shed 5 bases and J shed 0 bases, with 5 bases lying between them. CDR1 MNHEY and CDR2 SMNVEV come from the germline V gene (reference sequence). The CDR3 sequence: CASSPSSYEQYF. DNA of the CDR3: TGTGCCAGCAGTCCTAGCTCCTACGAGCAGTACTTC.

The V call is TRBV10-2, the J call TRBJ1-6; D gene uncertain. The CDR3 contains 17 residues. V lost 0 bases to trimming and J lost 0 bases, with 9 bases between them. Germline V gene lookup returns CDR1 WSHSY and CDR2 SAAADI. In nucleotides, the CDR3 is TGCGCCAGCAGTGAGTCGGGCCGTAGCTCCTATAATTCACCCCTCCACTTT. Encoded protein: CASSESGRSSYNSPLHF.